The 17 T cell receptor beta chains listed next were all sequenced from one sample in a study of PD-1 blockade in mismatch repair-deficient tumors. Data came from immunoSEQ multiplex PCR; TCRdb stores just in-frame clones and leaves some out. The sample has about 49,000 clones, roughly 82% seen once. The starting material was PBMCs, obtained before pembrolizumab treatment. These receptors were collected from an adult with mismatch repair-deficient cancer.

The genes are TRBV2 and TRBJ1-1; no clear D. Germline V gene sequence: CDR1 SNHLY, CDR2 FYNNEI. Trimming removed 6 bases from V and 5 bases from J, with 7 bases in between. The CDR3 has 11 amino acids. The CDR3 DNA reads TGTGCCAGCAGGGTAACAACTGAAGCTTTCTTT. Translated, it gives CASRVTTEAFF.

The chain carries TRBV30 and TRBJ2-7; a possible D gene is TRBD2 (5 bases). The germline V gene encodes CDR1 GTSNPN and CDR2 SVGIG (reference sequence). The germline V and J ends were trimmed by 2 bases and 3 bases, with 17 bases remaining between them. The CDR3 totals 15 residues. The CDR3 sequence is CAWSLPGLNFYEQYF. DNA for the CDR3: TGTGCCTGGAGTCTCCCAGGACTCAATTTCTACGAGCAGTACTTC.

For this clone: This specimen includes other DNA sequences encoding the same CDR3. V gene TRBV7-2 combines with J gene TRBJ2-7, with 9 bases that match TRBD2. V gave up 4 bases and J gave up 0 bases; unmatched junction bases: 4. Germline V gene lookup returns CDR1 SGHTA and CDR2 FQGNSA. The CDR3 contains 15 residues. The CDR3 spells CASSSLAGASYEQYF. As DNA, the CDR3 is TGTGCCAGCAGCTCCTTAGCGGGAGCCTCCTACGAGCAGTACTTC. Based on the CDR3 plus reference TRBV7-2 and TRBJ2-7, the full variable domain is GAGVSQSPSNKVTEKGKDVELRCDPISGHTALYWYRQSLGQGLEFLIYFQGNSAPDKSGLPSDRFSAERTGGSVSTLTIQRTQQEDSAVYLCASSSLAGASYEQYFGPGTRLTVT.

J is TRBJ2-2 and V is TRBV18, with TRBD2 matching 9 bases. The length of the CDR3 is 16 residues. V was clipped by 2 bases and J by 7 bases; unmatched bases: 8. Germline V CDR1 and CDR2: KGHSH, LQKENI. CDR3 in amino acids: CASSPKAGGLGGELFF. The CDR3 DNA follows: TGTGCCAGCTCACCAAAAGCGGGAGGCCTCGGCGGGGAGCTGTTTTTT. Drawing the rest from reference TRBV18 and TRBJ2-2, the complete variable domain is NAGVMQNPRHLVRRRGQEARLRCSPMKGHSHVYWYRQLPEEGLKFMVYLQKENIIDESGMPKERFSAEFPKEGPSILRIQQVVRGDSAAYFCASSPKAGGLGGELFFGEGSRLTVL.

This clone was detected once. The genes are TRBV7-3 and TRBJ1-1; weak D call: TRBD1 (5 bases). The CDR3 extends over 14 amino acids. Germline CDR1 and CDR2: SGHTA and FQGTGA. Trimming stripped 5 bases from V and 3 bases from J, with 13 bases between. The CDR3 here is CASSLRGGDTEAFF. DNA for the CDR3: TGTGCCAGCAGCCTGCGGGGGGGGGACACTGAAGCTTTCTTT.

J is TRBJ2-7 and V is TRBV7-8, with 9 bases matching TRBD2. CDR1 and CDR2 (germline): SGHVS, FQNEAQ. V gave up 1 base and J gave up 1 base; unmatched junction bases: 8. This CDR3 is 17 amino acids long. CDR3 in amino acids: CASSLGLAGEISYEQYF. DNA of the CDR3: TGTGCCAGCAGCTTAGGGTTAGCGGGAGAGATTTCCTACGAGCAGTACTTC. Full variable domain (rest looked up from reference TRBV7-8 and TRBJ2-7): GAGVSQSPRYKVAKRGQDVALRCDPISGHVSLFWYQQALGQGPEFLTYFQNEAQLDKSGLPSDRFFAERPEGSVSTLKIQRTQQEDSAVYLCASSLGLAGEISYEQYFGPGTRLTVT.

This chain connects TRBV2 to TRBJ1-4; tentatively, D is TRBD1 (6 bases). Germline CDR1 and CDR2: SNHLY and FYNNEI. This CDR3 comprises 14 residues. V lost 8 bases to trimming and J lost 7 bases, with 17 bases between them. The CDR3 bases are TGTGCCAGCTTCGGGAAGGAGGGGGGTGAAAAACTGTTTTTT. It specifies CASFGKEGGEKLFF.

This chain joins TRBV28 and TRBJ2-7, with 10 bases lining up with TRBD2. Trimming at V came to 2 bases and at J to 4 bases, leaving 11 bases not matched to a gene. Germline V gives CDR1 MDHEN, CDR2 SYDVKM. CDR3 length equals 17 residues. CDR3: CASSLTKGASGSYEQYF. The CDR3 DNA is TGTGCCAGCAGTTTAACGAAAGGGGCTAGCGGGAGTTACGAGCAGTACTTC.

The chain has TRBV19 and TRBJ2-7; 9 nucleotides align to TRBD2. The V and J ends lost 3 bases and 2 bases, in that order; junction bases with no gene match: 11. The germline gives CDR1 LNHDA, CDR2 SQIVND (reference sequence). This CDR3 is 17 amino acids long. The DNA of the CDR3 is TGTGCCAGTAGTATGACTTCGCGAGGCGGGAGGGCCTACGAGCAGTACTTC. Protein: CASSMTSRGGRAYEQYF.

The chain joins TRBV7-8 to TRBJ2-7; D is ambiguous. V was cut by 1 base and J by 2 bases, with 6 bases left in between. Germline V gene data show CDR1 as SGHVS and CDR2 as FQNEAQ. The CDR3 is 13 amino acids. CDR3 sequence (DNA): TGTGCCAGCAGCTTAGGGACCACCTACGAGCAGTACTTC. Amino acids: CASSLGTTYEQYF.

The chain couples TRBV27 to TRBJ2-7; TRBD1 might be the D (6 bases). The germline gives CDR1 MNHEY, CDR2 SMNVEV (reference sequence). V was clipped by 3 bases and J by 4 bases, with 10 bases between them. This CDR3 is 13 amino acids long. CDR3 protein: CASSLARGYEQYF. The CDR3 nucleotides read TGTGCCAGCAGTTTGGCCAGGGGTTACGAGCAGTACTTC.

The DNA of the CDR3 is TGCGCCAGCAGCCAAGAAGGGGGCCCTTACAATGAGCAGTTCTTC. It translates to CASSQEGGPYNEQFF. The chain is built from TRBV4-3 and TRBJ2-1, with TRBD1 matching over 7 bases. J was trimmed by 4 bases and V by 0 bases; bases with no gene match: 3. The germline V gene has CDR1 LGHNA and CDR2 YSLEER. The CDR3 runs to 15 residues.

The chain couples TRBV27 to TRBJ2-5; the D gene is possibly TRBD2 (5 bases). With 0 bases removed from V and 5 bases from J, the gap between germline ends came to 16 bases. The CDR3 extends over 16 amino acids. Germline V gene sequence: CDR1 MNHEY, CDR2 SMNVEV (reference sequence). The CDR3 reads CASSLSRATLGETQYF. The CDR3 DNA is TGTGCCAGCAGTTTATCGAGGGCGACCCTAGGTGAGACCCAGTACTTC.

V gene TRBV11-3 combines with J gene TRBJ2-1; 15 bases are shared with TRBD2. This CDR3 contains 15 residues. Germline trimming cut 5 bases from V and 9 bases from J; bases unmatched to any gene: 5. Germline assignment: CDR1 SGHNT and CDR2 YENEEA. The CDR3 loop reads CASSPGLAGGFEQFF. Written as DNA, the CDR3 is TGTGCCAGCAGCCCTGGACTAGCGGGAGGGTTTGAGCAGTTCTTC.

This rearrangement joins TRBV9 to TRBJ2-2; the match to TRBD2 covers 7 bases. Germline CDR1 SGDLS, CDR2 YYNGEE. Trimming at V came to 4 bases and at J to 0 bases, leaving 3 bases not matched to a gene. The CDR3 is made up of 15 amino acids. The CDR3 protein is CASSLGTTNTGELFF. For the CDR3, the DNA is TGTGCCAGCAGCTTAGGGACTACGAACACCGGGGAGCTGTTTTTT.

This chain uses TRBV29-1 with TRBJ2-7, with D perhaps matching TRBD1 or TRBD2 (5 bases each). The length of the CDR3 is 11 residues. V lost 5 bases and J lost 4, with 9 bases in between. CDR1 SQVTM and CDR2 ANQGSEA come from the germline V gene. In DNA, the CDR3 is TGCAGCGTTTGGGGGTTGTACGAGCAGTACTTC. Protein sequence: CSVWGLYEQYF.

The V and J genes are TRBV5-6 and TRBJ2-3; D unresolved. Trimming shortened V by 1 base and J by 6 bases, and 12 bases separated the two germline ends. CDR1 is SGHDT and CDR2 is YYEEEE in the germline V gene. This CDR3 is built from 14 residues. DNA for the CDR3: TGTGCCAGCAGCTTGATAGGCCACGGGGATACGCAGTATTTT. Encoded protein: CASSLIGHGDTQYF.